One sample yielded the 12 T cell receptor beta chains listed below, sequenced in a study of T-cell reconstitution after alpha-beta-depleted transplantation in children (dated by TCRdb to the mid-2010s). Library creation used PCR. Instrument on record: Illumina HiSeq 2500. To normalize quantification of the TCRbeta repertoire, the TCR libraries were built with molecular barcoding that relied on unique molecular identifiers. Using fastp trimming at Q25 and MiXCR clonotype assembly, TCRdb reanalyzed the public sequencing data and kept in-frame beta chains. Rows merge per CDR3 protein into single entries with the most common DNA and genes. The sample records 600,000 to 700,000 distinct CDR3 sequences, about 15% of which are singletons. The leading ten clones occupy around 0.96% of the sample. Sequencing used PBMCs from the stem cell graft donor, obtained from the stem cell graft. All receptors come from a human donor who donated a stem cell graft to a child with acute myeloid leukemia.

This clonotype was counted at least ten times. The rearrangement joins TRBV20-1 to TRBJ2-7; 13 nucleotides agree with TRBD2. Trimming took 5 bases from V and 3 from J; bases not matched to a gene: 4. The CDR3 spans 14 residues. Germline V gene data show CDR1 as DFQATT and CDR2 as SNEGSKA (reference sequence). CDR3 amino acids: CSALLAGGLYEQYV. The CDR3 nucleotides read TGCAGTGCTTTACTAGCGGGGGGGCTCTACGAGCAGTACGTC.

This clonotype was detected only a few times. This chain uses TRBV11-2 with TRBJ2-5; D remains ambiguous. Germline CDR1 is SGHAT and CDR2 is FQNNGV. V was cut by 1 base and J by 1 base, with 7 bases left in between. This CDR3 spans 14 amino acids. This CDR3 is CASSLGFPQETQYF. CDR3 bases: TGTGCCAGCAGCTTAGGTTTTCCCCAAGAGACCCAGTACTTC.

This clonotype was counted many times. The CDR3 nucleotides are TGCAGTGCTATGGTTGGCCAGGAGACCCAGTACTTC. It specifies CSAMVGQETQYF. The V call is TRBV20-1, the J call TRBJ2-5; D remains unclear. The V end was cut by 4 bases, the J end by 5 bases, with 11 bases between. Germline CDR1 reads DFQATT; CDR2 reads SNEGSKA (reference sequence). There are 12 residues in the CDR3.

This clonotype has at least ten counts. This sequence joins TRBV20-1 and TRBJ2-3, with 10 bases identical to TRBD2. There are 13 residues in the CDR3. In germline, CDR1 is DFQATT, CDR2 SNEGSKA (reference sequence). The CDR3: CISLAGSTDTQYF. CDR3 DNA sequence: TGCATCTCACTAGCGGGGAGCACAGATACGCAGTATTTT.

This clonotype came up many times. The rearrangement links TRBV7-2 to TRBJ2-5; 10 bases are a match to TRBD2. With 6 bases clipped from V and 5 bases from J, the junction kept 9 bases outside the gene matches. Germline V CDR1 and CDR2: SGHTA, FQGNSA. The CDR3 runs to 15 residues. CDR3 residues: CASRPTSGVGETQYF. The CDR3 bases are TGTGCCAGCAGGCCAACTAGCGGGGTAGGGGAGACCCAGTACTTC.

This clonotype was seen more than once but under ten times. The chain joins TRBV7-2 to TRBJ1-6, with a weak D call TRBD1 (5 bases). Germline assignment: CDR1 SGHTA and CDR2 FQGNSA. The CDR3 sequence is 16 residues long. Trimming left V 5 bases short and J 0 bases short, with 11 bases between. DNA for the CDR3: TGTGCCAGCAGCCGGGACGGTAGCTCCTATAATTCACCCCTCCACTTT. This sequence encodes CASSRDGSSYNSPLHF. The full variable domain, rest sourced from reference TRBV7-2 and TRBJ1-6, is GAGVSQSPSNKVTEKGKDVELRCDPISGHTALYWYRQSLGQGLEFLIYFQGNSAPDKSGLPSDRFSAERTGGSVSTLTIQRTQQEDSAVYLCASSRDGSSYNSPLHFGNGTRLTVT.

The chain is built from TRBV28 and TRBJ2-1; perhaps D is TRBD1 or TRBD2 (5 bases each). The CDR3 has 17 residues. Germline CDR1 MDHEN, CDR2 SYDVKM. V lost 3 bases, J lost 8 bases, and 23 bases lay in between. The CDR3 DNA follows: TGTGCCAGCAGTTTTGGGGCCGGACCTCGCCGGGGCGATGAGCAGTTCTTC. Translation: CASSFGAGPRRGDEQFF.

This chain connects TRBV27 to TRBJ2-7; weak D call: TRBD1 (6 bases). Looked up from germline, CDR1 is MNHEY and CDR2 is SMNVEV (reference sequence). V was shortened by 2 bases and J by 2 bases, with 10 bases between the two germline ends. The CDR3 sequence is 14 residues long. The CDR3 is CASSLRDTTYEQYF. The CDR3 DNA reads as TGTGCCAGCAGTTTACGGGACACCACCTACGAGCAGTACTTC.

This clonotype came up a few times. V usage is TRBV27 and J usage is TRBJ1-4, with D possibly matching TRBD1 (5 bases). The CDR3 totals 13 residues. CDR1 MNHEY and CDR2 SMNVEV come from the germline V gene (reference sequence). V was trimmed by 3 bases and J by 8 bases, leaving 10 bases between them. The CDR3 is CASSFAGTEKLFF. The DNA for the CDR3 is TGTGCCAGCAGTTTCGCCGGGACCGAAAAACTGTTTTTT.

This clonotype was observed a few times. In DNA form, the CDR3 reads TGCAGTGCTCGCCGGGACAGGGGAGTTTTGGGAAGATCGAACACTGAAGCTTTCTTT. This translates into CSARRDRGVLGRSNTEAFF. This chain links TRBV20-1 with TRBJ1-1; 10 bases line up with TRBD1. Unmatched junction bases numbered 19, after V lost 5 bases and J lost 1 base. Per germline, CDR1 DFQATT and CDR2 SNEGSKA (reference sequence). The CDR3 has 19 amino acids.

This clonotype was seen repeatedly, ten times or more. The V and J genes are TRBV9 and TRBJ2-5; 11 bases line up with TRBD2. The J segment lost 1 base and the V segment lost 0 bases, leaving 8 bases of the junction unmatched. CDR1 SGDLS and CDR2 YYNGEE come from the germline V gene. The CDR3 runs to 18 residues. CDR3 nucleotide sequence: TGTGCCAGCAGCGTAGTCCCATCGACTAGCGGGGTCCAAGAGACCCAGTACTTC. Translation: CASSVVPSTSGVQETQYF.

This clonotype was counted many times. This chain links TRBV5-6 with TRBJ2-5, with D maybe TRBD1 (6 bases). V dropped 0 bases and J dropped 4 bases, with 10 bases sitting between them. CDR1 and CDR2 from the germline V gene are SGHDT and YYEEEE. The CDR3 extends over 14 amino acids. The DNA of the CDR3 is TGTGCCAGCAGCTTGGGGACAGAGGTAGAGACCCAGTACTTC. Its translation: CASSLGTEVETQYF.